The T cell receptor beta chain under discussion was sequenced for a study of T cell changes during pregnancy in multiple sclerosis. This clone was detected a few times. Clones were read by immunoSEQ multiplex PCR, and TCRdb kept only the in-frame ones, dropping some. This table has about 56,000 clones, less than 95% appearing once. Germline CDR1 reads MDHEN; CDR2 reads SYDVKM. V lost 1 base and J lost 5, with 3 bases in between. This CDR3 contains 12 residues. The gene calls are TRBV28 and TRBJ1-5; no firm D call. This material consisted of peripheral blood, taken in the first trimester of pregnancy. This TCR was recovered from a female donor in good health, enrolled as a control in a pregnancy study. The CDR3 region is CASSLSDQPQHF. CDR3 bases: TGTGCCAGCAGTTTATCCGATCAGCCCCAGCATTTT.